This TCR beta chain emerged from a study of neurological immune-mediated disorders. There are 13 residues in the CDR3. Between the trimmed V and J ends, which lost 10 bases and 1 base, there was a span of 13 bases. Germline assignment: CDR1 MNHNY and CDR2 SVGAGI (reference sequence). 5'RACE employing 10-nucleotide random UMIs yielded the cDNA. Each CDR3 protein gets one entry after TCRdb re-called the 5' RACE reads with MiXCR. The sample has about 60,000 distinct CDR3 sequences; about 10% are singletons. Time point described: longitudinal time-point 1 (baseline). The unsorted libraries originated from 2 million PBMCs kept at -80 C. Study observations and caveats: The highest TCR clonal expansion occurred in HTLV-1-associated myelopathy; multiple sclerosis fell below healthy controls.

The sample holds many counts of this clonotype. No antigen is known for it. The sequence was obtained from a male donor with HTLV-1-associated myelopathy (HAM/TSP). What was sequenced was PBMCs. V usage is TRBV6-6 and J usage is TRBJ1-1; no clear D gene. The CDR3 DNA sequence: TGTGCCATCAACGTCATATCGAACACTGAAGCTTTCTTT. This gives the protein CAINVISNTEAFF.